The 5 T cell receptor beta chains below were found in one sample sequenced in a study of post-analysis software for immune sequencing data (dated by TCRdb to the mid-2010s). Here is what the overall study found, with its caveats: Patients showed significantly higher frequencies than controls for about 5 TRBV segments, among them TRBV5-6, TRBV5-1 and TRBV20-1.

Antigens for these TCRs are unknown. Library preparation was by PCR. The instrument was an Illumina HiSeq 2500. To reduce PCR and sequencing biases, unique molecular identifiers were built into the TCR beta cDNA libraries. TCRdb cleaned the public reads at Q25 with fastp, built clones with MiXCR and kept in-frame beta chains. Identical CDR3 proteins give one entry, which carries the most common genes and DNA. Within this sample are about 500,000 distinct CDR3 sequences, with 45% of them counted one time only. Around an eighth of the sample comes from the top ten. Sequences were obtained from blood. The receptors were gathered from a girl aged 5-17 years with multiple sclerosis.

The chain links TRBV14 to TRBJ2-7, with D perhaps TRBD1 or TRBD2 (5 bases each). Trimming removed 0 bases at V and 7 bases at J, with 16 bases between. Germline-derived CDR1 and CDR2 are SGHDN and FVKESK. The CDR3 loop spans 15 amino acids. Written as DNA, the CDR3 is TGTGCCAGCAGCCAAGATTTTAGGGGACCCAGTGAGCAGTACTTC. This codes for CASSQDFRGPSEQYF.

Here the CDR3 DNA reads TGTGCCAGCACCTCGGACAGGGGGTTTCAAGAGACCCAGTACTTC. This codes for CASTSDRGFQETQYF. This chain uses TRBV28 with TRBJ2-7; 10 bases line up with TRBD1. The J call is doubtful: the DNA matches TRBJ2-5 better. From germline, CDR1 is MDHEN and CDR2 SYDVKM. This CDR3 is built from 15 residues.

The chain uses TRBV29-1 and TRBJ1-1; D gene ambiguous. The CDR3 has 13 amino acids. Germline V CDR1 and CDR2: SQVTM, ANQGSEA. Trimming cost V 5 bases and J 1 base, with 11 bases left between them. In nucleotides, the CDR3 is TGCAGCGTTCGGGTTTCTCCGAACACTGAAGCTTTCTTT. It codes for CSVRVSPNTEAFF. Together with reference TRBV29-1 and TRBJ1-1, the CDR3 gives the full variable domain: SAVISQKPSRDICQRGTSLTIQCQVDSQVTMMFWYRQQPGQSLTLIATANQGSEATYESGFVIDKFPISRPNLTFSTLTVSNMSPEDSSIYLCSVRVSPNTEAFFGQGTRLTVV.

The chain employs TRBV19 and TRBJ2-1; 10 bases map to TRBD2. Germline V gene lookup returns CDR1 LNHDA and CDR2 SQIVND (reference sequence). This CDR3 comprises 15 residues. V lost 4 bases, J lost 5 bases, and 5 bases stayed unmatched. The CDR3: CASSTQAGGNNEQFF. DNA of the CDR3: TGTGCCAGTAGTACCCAAGCGGGAGGGAACAATGAGCAGTTCTTC.

DNA for the CDR3: TGCGCCAGCAGCTTGGGCCCTCGCGGGGGCTATGGCTACACCTTC. It is translated as CASSLGPRGGYGYTF. The gene calls are TRBV5-1 and TRBJ1-2, with D possibly matching TRBD1 (5 bases). CDR1 SGHRS and CDR2 YFSETQ come from the germline V gene. The CDR3 consists of 15 residues. The V and J ends lost 0 bases and 4 bases respectively, with 13 bases between them.